The clone carrying this T cell receptor (beta chain) was observed a few times. Antigen specificity is unknown. The data derive from a study of CD8+ T cells in alopecia areata. About the research overall: Affected scalp percentage gauged treated patients' severity. Study-wide points: Alopecia totalis/universalis scalp especially showed more expanded CD8+ clones than normal scalp.

RNA was isolated and reverse transcribed to cDNA, the sequencing template. Libraries were prepared by immunoSEQ multiplex PCR; TCRdb keeps only in-frame clonotypes and omits some of them. This sample yields around 120,000 clones, of which 50% to 55% are seen a single time; about 0.5% belongs to the top ten. Documented treatment: oral pan-JAK inhibitor, 5-10 mg twice daily. Germline CDR1 is MNHEY and CDR2 is SVGAGI. The CDR3 has 15 residues. The trim removed 6 bases at V and 4 bases at J, leaving 12 bases unmatched. Sequenced here: CD4+ T cells sorted from blood, sampled at week 4, from a patient treated with tofacitinib. The chain combines TRBV6-5 with TRBJ2-7; TRBD2 matches 7 bases. The clonotype was recovered from a human donor with alopecia areata. CDR3 coding DNA: TGTGCCAGCAGGAGGGACTACCGTCCCAGTTACGAGCAGTACTTC. It encodes CASRRDYRPSYEQYF.